This passage covers 3 T cell receptor beta chains from one sample sequenced in a study of T cells in Graves' hyperthyroidism and ophthalmopathy (dated by TCRdb to between 2018 and 2021). The library was obtained by multiplex PCR. TCRdb shows the sequencer as Illumina HiSeq 2000. The TCR beta CDR3 regions were amplified from RNA transcripts. A first-round RT-PCR of the TCR CDR3 used the HTBI primer set with the Qiagen OneStep RT-PCR kit. TCRdb ran its own pipeline on the public reads, namely fastp trimming at Q25 and MiXCR clone calling, and kept in-frame beta chains. Rows merge per CDR3 protein into single entries with the most common DNA and genes. For this sample there are under 350,000 distinct CDR3 sequences; around 13% appear just once. Of the sample, about 37% is held by the ten largest clones. The specimen was blood. The receptors were gathered from a woman aged 40 to 50 with Graves' ophthalmopathy.

This clonotype was detected many times. The chain carries TRBV27 and TRBJ1-6; D perhaps matches TRBD1 (6 bases). With 5 bases removed from V and 6 bases from J, the gap between germline ends came to 17 bases. CDR3 length: 16 amino acids. Per the germline V gene, CDR1 is MNHEY and CDR2 is SMNVEV (reference sequence). This chain's CDR3 is CASSTPLQGFNSPLHF. The CDR3 DNA follows: TGTGCCAGCAGTACCCCCTTACAGGGCTTTAATTCACCCCTCCACTTT.

The CDR3 loop reads CSARVGARGPLHF. The CDR3 DNA reads as TGCAGTGCTAGAGTAGGTGCCCGTGGGCCCCTCCACTTT. The chain is built from TRBV20-1 and TRBJ1-6; D is unclear. CDR1 is DFQATT, CDR2 SNEGSKA, per germline (reference sequence). This CDR3 comprises 13 residues. The germline V and J ends were trimmed by 1 base and 13 bases, with 14 bases remaining between them.

V usage is TRBV4-1 and J usage is TRBJ1-5; D is undetermined. The CDR3 has 17 residues. V was clipped by 0 bases and J by 3 bases, with 15 bases between them. Germline CDR1 MGHRA, CDR2 YSYEKL. The CDR3 here is CASSQDPRQYNNQPQHF. The CDR3 DNA reads TGCGCCAGCAGCCAAGATCCGCGGCAGTATAACAATCAGCCCCAGCATTTT.